The 31 T cell receptor beta chains presented below share a single source sample, sequenced in a study of blood T cell repertoires in COVID-19. The assay was immunoSEQ multiplex PCR, and TCRdb's table has in-frame clones only and misses some. The profile shows some 86,000 clones, approximately 80% of them singletons. Sequenced: peripheral blood. The receptors stem from a woman of 80 years or more with active or convalescent COVID-19.

This chain uses TRBV5-1 with TRBJ2-7; 7 nucleotides align to TRBD1. Per germline, CDR1 SGHRS and CDR2 YFSETQ. The J segment lost 2 bases and the V segment lost 5 bases, leaving 7 bases of the junction unmatched. The CDR3 loop spans 14 amino acids. The CDR3 protein is CASRSTGTAYEQYF. CDR3 DNA: TGCGCCAGCAGGTCTACCGGGACAGCCTACGAGCAGTACTTC.

The chain carries TRBV2 and TRBJ2-1, with a weak D call TRBD2 (6 bases). The CDR3 covers 18 residues. With 6 bases removed from V and 0 bases from J, the gap between germline ends came to 21 bases. CDR1 is SNHLY and CDR2 is FYNNEI in the germline V gene. The CDR3 DNA reads TGTGCCAGCAGGCAAGGGACTTTCCTTAGGAGCTCCTACAATGAGCAGTTCTTC. Translating it yields CASRQGTFLRSSYNEQFF.

This chain uses TRBV10-3 with TRBJ1-2; D unresolved. CDR1 and CDR2 (germline): ENHRY, SYGVKD. The CDR3 covers 14 residues. V lost 9 bases to trimming and J lost 2 bases, with 16 bases between them. The CDR3 region is CAIGELAANYGYTF. In DNA, the CDR3 is TGTGCCATTGGAGAATTGGCAGCGAACTATGGCTACACCTTC.

The rearrangement uses TRBV7-2 and TRBJ1-1; tentative D call: TRBD1 (6 bases). The CDR3 covers 15 residues. Germline assignment: CDR1 SGHTA and CDR2 FQGNSA. V dropped 1 base and J dropped 5 bases, with 14 bases sitting between them. The chain's CDR3 is CASSLDSQGLTEAFF. In DNA form, the CDR3 reads TGTGCCAGCAGCTTAGATAGCCAGGGGCTAACTGAAGCTTTCTTT.

This rearrangement joins TRBV19 to TRBJ1-1; 10 nucleotides align to TRBD1. The CDR3 is made up of 16 amino acids. Germline values: CDR1 LNHDA, CDR2 SQIVND (reference sequence). With 4 bases clipped from V and 0 bases from J, the junction kept 5 bases outside the gene matches. CDR3 DNA: TGTGCCAGTAGTAAAGACAGGGGGCAGGTGAACACTGAAGCTTTCTTT. This gives the protein CASSKDRGQVNTEAFF. Full variable domain (missing parts from reference TRBV19 and TRBJ1-1): DGGITQSPKYLFRKEGQNVTLSCEQNLNHDAMYWYRQDPGQGLRLIYYSQIVNDFQKGDIAEGYSVSREKKESFPLTVTSAQKNPTAFYLCASSKDRGQVNTEAFFGQGTRLTVV.

This clone occurred a few times. The rearrangement joins TRBV5-1 to TRBJ1-6; perhaps TRBD1 as D (6 bases). With 0 bases removed from V and 7 bases from J, the gap between germline ends came to 11 bases. The CDR3 runs to 15 residues. Germline V CDR1 and CDR2: SGHRS, YFSETQ. This chain's CDR3 is CASSLAGQGNSPLHF. In nucleotides, the CDR3 is TGCGCCAGCAGCTTGGCCGGGCAGGGGAATTCACCCCTCCACTTT.

This clone came up a few times. This chain uses TRBV10-1 with TRBJ1-6, with D unclear. The CDR3 runs to 13 residues. Per germline, CDR1 WNHNN and CDR2 SYGVQD (reference sequence). The ends were cut back, 6 bases at V and 6 bases at J, with 9 bases in the middle. Here the CDR3 DNA reads TGCGCCAGCAGCCCTCAAGCTAATTCACCCCTCCACTTT. It yields the protein CASSPQANSPLHF.

This clone was observed once. The chain links TRBV9 to TRBJ2-1; 14 bases line up with TRBD2. The germline V gene has CDR1 SGDLS and CDR2 YYNGEE. There are 18 residues in the CDR3. Losses at the gene ends were 3 bases for V and 1 base for J; bases not matched to a gene: 6. The DNA for the CDR3 is TGTGCCAGCAGCGAGAGGGGACTAGCGGGAGTTTCCTACAATGAGCAGTTCTTC. Protein: CASSERGLAGVSYNEQFF.

The chain links TRBV5-1 to TRBJ2-1, with a weak D call TRBD1 (6 bases). Germline values: CDR1 SGHRS, CDR2 YFSETQ. V was trimmed by 0 bases and J by 3 bases, leaving 10 bases between them. This CDR3 is 15 amino acids long. In DNA, the CDR3 is TGCGCCAGCAGCTTGGCCACAGGGAACTACAATGAGCAGTTCTTC. This sequence encodes CASSLATGNYNEQFF. Looking up the rest from reference TRBV5-1 and TRBJ2-1 gives the full variable domain: KAGVTQTPRYLIKTRGQQVTLSCSPISGHRSVSWYQQTPGQGLQFLFEYFSETQRNKGNFPGRFSGRQFSNSRSEMNVSTLELGDSALYLCASSLATGNYNEQFFGPGTRLTVL.

The V and J genes are TRBV6-5 and TRBJ2-1; TRBD2 agrees at 10 bases. The CDR3 contains 14 residues. J gave up 3 bases and V 5 bases, and 1 base lay outside the gene matches. Germline-derived CDR1 and CDR2 are MNHEY and SVGAGI. CDR3 protein: CASSSGRGYNEQFF. In nucleotides, the CDR3 is TGTGCCAGCAGTAGCGGGAGGGGCTACAATGAGCAGTTCTTC.

The chain joins TRBV19 to TRBJ1-5, with 7 bases identical to TRBD1. Germline loops: CDR1 LNHDA, CDR2 SQIVND (reference sequence). CDR3 length: 16 residues. The J segment lost 5 bases and the V segment lost 0 bases, leaving 7 bases of the junction unmatched. Here the CDR3 reads CASSIDKGQFHQPQHF. In nucleotides, the CDR3 is TGTGCCAGTAGTATAGATAAGGGACAGTTCCATCAGCCCCAGCATTTT. Based on the CDR3 plus reference TRBV19 and TRBJ1-5, the full variable domain is DGGITQSPKYLFRKEGQNVTLSCEQNLNHDAMYWYRQDPGQGLRLIYYSQIVNDFQKGDIAEGYSVSREKKESFPLTVTSAQKNPTAFYLCASSIDKGQFHQPQHFGDGTRLSIL.

This chain joins TRBV11-2 and TRBJ2-1, with a weak D call TRBD2 (5 bases). The CDR3 totals 14 residues. Germline V gives CDR1 SGHAT, CDR2 FQNNGV. Deletions cut 5 bases from V and 7 bases from J, with 15 bases between. CDR3 in DNA: TGTGCCAGCAGCCAGGCCCACACGGGAAATGAGCAGTTCTTC. Protein: CASSQAHTGNEQFF.

The gene calls are TRBV7-6 and TRBJ1-1, with D maybe TRBD1 (5 bases). CDR3 length equals 14 residues. The V end was cut by 1 base, the J end by 1 base, with 7 bases between. Germline lookup yields CDR1 SGHVS and CDR2 FNYEAQ. CDR3 coding DNA: TGTGCCAGCAGCTTAGGTACAGGGAACACTGAAGCTTTCTTT. Its protein is CASSLGTGNTEAFF.

This clone was picked up a small number of times. This rearrangement joins TRBV18 to TRBJ2-5; weak D call: TRBD1 (6 bases). Germline V gene sequence: CDR1 KGHSH, CDR2 LQKENI. This CDR3 spans 13 amino acids. V was cut by 9 bases and J by 2 bases, with 13 bases left in between. The DNA for the CDR3 is TGTGCCAGTCAGGACAGCTTACAAGAGACCCAGTACTTC. Residues: CASQDSLQETQYF.

The chain carries TRBV7-9 and TRBJ1-5, with 9 bases lining up with TRBD1. CDR3 length equals 15 residues. V dropped 5 bases and J dropped 4; count of bases not matched to a gene: 6. Germline CDR1 and CDR2: SEHNR and FQNEAQ (reference sequence). The CDR3 here is CASSPGTGINQPQHF. The CDR3 bases are TGTGCCAGCAGCCCCGGGACAGGGATTAATCAGCCCCAGCATTTT.

This chain joins TRBV10-3 and TRBJ1-5, with a weak D call TRBD1 (6 bases). V lost 4 bases and J lost 1, with 11 bases in between. The CDR3 totals 15 residues. Germline values: CDR1 ENHRY, CDR2 SYGVKD. CDR3 coding DNA: TGTGCCATCAGTGCCTGGGACACGAGCAATCAGCCCCAGCATTTT. Translation: CAISAWDTSNQPQHF.

This clone was counted between two and nine times. The chain carries TRBV19 and TRBJ1-6; 7 nucleotides agree with TRBD1. Trimming at V came to 6 bases and at J to 2 bases, leaving 4 bases not matched to a gene. Germline values: CDR1 LNHDA, CDR2 SQIVND (reference sequence). CDR3 length equals 15 residues. The CDR3 DNA reads as TGTGCCAGTAGAGTCGACAGGGCCTATAATTCACCCCTCCACTTT. Amino acids: CASRVDRAYNSPLHF.

The J gene is TRBJ1-5, the V gene TRBV6-6, with no clear D. The ends were cut back, 0 bases at V and 3 bases at J, with 6 bases in the middle. The CDR3 runs 14 residues. Germline CDR1 and CDR2: MNHNY and SVGAGI (reference sequence). The CDR3 nucleotides read TGTGCCAGCAGTTACTCGGGCTCCAATCAGCCCCAGCATTTT. Its translation is CASSYSGSNQPQHF.

This clone is a singleton in its sample. The rearrangement links TRBV6-5 to TRBJ2-5; tentatively, D is TRBD1 (6 bases). This CDR3 region has 14 residues. The V end was cut by 6 bases, the J end by 4 bases, with 15 bases between. CDR1 is MNHEY and CDR2 is SVGAGI in the germline V gene. The CDR3 nucleotides read TGTGCCAGCAGAATCGCAGGGGCGGGAGAGACCCAGTACTTC. This gives the protein CASRIAGAGETQYF.

The chain couples TRBV6-2 or TRBV6-3 to TRBJ1-5, with 8 bases aligning to TRBD1. From germline, CDR1 is MNHEY and CDR2 SVGEGT. The CDR3 is 15 residues long. The J segment lost 7 bases and the V segment lost 4 bases, leaving 9 bases of the junction unmatched. CDR3 nucleotides: TGTGCCAGCAGTTTCCAAGCAGGGGGCGGCCAGCCCCAGCATTTT. It specifies CASSFQAGGGQPQHF.

The chain employs TRBV19 and TRBJ2-7; the D gene is possibly TRBD1 (6 bases). Germline values: CDR1 LNHDA, CDR2 SQIVND (reference sequence). The CDR3 has 14 residues. V gave up 4 bases and J gave up 2 bases, with 12 bases separating them. The CDR3 sequence is CASSTMRGTYEQYF. As DNA, the CDR3 is TGTGCCAGTAGTACCATGAGGGGGACCTACGAGCAGTACTTC. The whole variable domain, filled in from reference TRBV19 and TRBJ2-7, reads DGGITQSPKYLFRKEGQNVTLSCEQNLNHDAMYWYRQDPGQGLRLIYYSQIVNDFQKGDIAEGYSVSREKKESFPLTVTSAQKNPTAFYLCASSTMRGTYEQYFGPGTRLTVT.

The rearrangement links TRBV29-1 to TRBJ1-1, with a possible D match to TRBD1 (6 bases). V lost 6 bases and J lost 10, with 18 bases in between. Per the germline V gene, CDR1 is SQVTM and CDR2 is ANQGSEA. This CDR3 region has 12 residues. The CDR3 spells CSVALVQGSAFF. The CDR3 DNA reads TGCAGCGTGGCCCTCGTACAGGGCTCAGCTTTCTTT.

The gene calls are TRBV27 and TRBJ2-2; TRBD2 agrees at 8 bases. V was clipped by 6 bases and J by 2 bases; unmatched bases: 8. The CDR3 runs 16 residues. Germline lookup yields CDR1 MNHEY and CDR2 SMNVEV (reference sequence). This CDR3 reads CASSSLGLGNTGELFF. The CDR3 DNA reads as TGTGCCAGCAGCTCTCTGGGACTAGGAAACACCGGGGAGCTGTTTTTT.

This clone was seen a handful of times. V usage is TRBV18 and J usage is TRBJ2-1, with TRBD1 matching over 7 bases. Trimming removed 2 bases from V and 4 bases from J; junction bases left unmatched: 8. Germline V gene sequence: CDR1 KGHSH, CDR2 LQKENI. This CDR3 is 16 amino acids long. The chain's CDR3 is CASSPYLGQAYNEQFF. CDR3 coding DNA: TGTGCCAGCTCACCATATCTCGGACAGGCTTACAATGAGCAGTTCTTC.

V gene TRBV7-2 combines with J gene TRBJ2-7; tentative D call: TRBD1 (6 bases). The germline V gene encodes CDR1 SGHTA and CDR2 FQGNSA. The length of the CDR3 is 13 residues. V lost 4 bases and J lost 0, with 7 bases in between. The CDR3 DNA reads TGTGCCAGCAGCTGGGACACCTCCTACGAGCAGTACTTC. It yields the protein CASSWDTSYEQYF.

The V call is TRBV6-1, the J call TRBJ2-7; D is ambiguous. The CDR3 spans 13 residues. Trimming took 3 bases from V and 2 from J, leaving 8 bases between them. From germline, CDR1 is MNHNS and CDR2 SASEGT. CDR3 bases: TGTGCCAGCAGTGATTTACAGACCTACGAGCAGTACTTC. Amino acid sequence: CASSDLQTYEQYF.

This chain connects TRBV18 to TRBJ1-1; 7 positions agree with TRBD1. This CDR3 contains 14 residues. V trimming: 2 bases; J trimming: 7 bases; junction bases outside the gene matches: 7. In germline, CDR1 is KGHSH, CDR2 LQKENI. CDR3 residues: CASSPGRGFGEAFF. The CDR3 coding sequence is TGTGCCAGCTCACCAGGCAGGGGGTTTGGTGAAGCTTTCTTT.

V is TRBV16 and J is TRBJ1-5; 8 nucleotides align to TRBD1. Germline V gene lookup returns CDR1 KGHSY and CDR2 FQNENV. This CDR3 region has 16 residues. Losses at the gene ends were 2 bases for V and 11 bases for J; bases not matched to a gene: 14. The chain's CDR3 is CASSQEQGAWTGAQHF. For the CDR3, the DNA is TGTGCCAGCAGCCAAGAGCAGGGGGCGTGGACGGGAGCCCAGCATTTT.

The gene calls are TRBV5-1 and TRBJ2-5; D is ambiguous. Germline lookup yields CDR1 SGHRS and CDR2 YFSETQ. V was trimmed by 4 bases and J by 0 bases, leaving 10 bases between them. The CDR3 extends over 14 amino acids. CDR3 DNA sequence: TGCGCCAGCAGCCTTCGTTCGGACCAAGAGACCCAGTACTTC. It encodes CASSLRSDQETQYF.

The rearrangement links TRBV7-2 to TRBJ2-1; D possibly corresponds to TRBD2 (6 bases). The CDR3 loop spans 14 amino acids. Between the trimmed V and J ends, which lost 5 bases and 7 bases, there was a span of 15 bases. Germline V gene sequence: CDR1 SGHTA, CDR2 FQGNSA. The CDR3 here is CASSPTSAGNEQFF. The DNA of the CDR3 is TGTGCCAGCAGCCCGACTTCGGCGGGGAATGAGCAGTTCTTC.

The rearrangement joins TRBV30 to TRBJ2-1; 10 nucleotides match TRBD2. The trim removed 4 bases at V and 1 base at J, leaving 7 bases unmatched. The CDR3 covers 16 residues. Germline V lookup: CDR1 GTSNPN, CDR2 SVGIG (reference sequence). CDR3 nucleotide sequence: TGTGCCTGGACTGGGCTAGCGGGAGAGTCCTACAATGAGCAGTTCTTC. Its translation is CAWTGLAGESYNEQFF.